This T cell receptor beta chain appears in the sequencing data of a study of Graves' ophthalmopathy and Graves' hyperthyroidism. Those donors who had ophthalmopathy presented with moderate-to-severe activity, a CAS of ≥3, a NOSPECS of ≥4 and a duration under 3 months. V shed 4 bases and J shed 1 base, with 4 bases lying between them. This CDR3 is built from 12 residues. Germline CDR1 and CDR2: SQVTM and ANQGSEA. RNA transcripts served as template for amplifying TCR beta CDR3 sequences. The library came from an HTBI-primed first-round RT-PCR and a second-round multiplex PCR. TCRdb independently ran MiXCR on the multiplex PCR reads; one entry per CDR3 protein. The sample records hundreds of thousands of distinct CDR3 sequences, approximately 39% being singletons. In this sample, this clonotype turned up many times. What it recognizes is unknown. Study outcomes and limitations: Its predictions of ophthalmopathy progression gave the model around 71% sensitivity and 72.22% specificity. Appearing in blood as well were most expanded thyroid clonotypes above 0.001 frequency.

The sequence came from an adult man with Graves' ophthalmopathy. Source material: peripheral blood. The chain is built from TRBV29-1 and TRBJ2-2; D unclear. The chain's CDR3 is CSVAQNTGELFF. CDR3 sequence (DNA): TGCAGCGTTGCACAGAACACCGGGGAGCTGTTTTTT.